What follows is one T cell receptor (beta chain) and its context. No antigen is known for it. The record originates from a study of type 1 regulatory T cells. J lost 4 bases, V lost 1 base, and 6 bases had no gene match. The CDR3 totals 16 residues. From germline, CDR1 is DFQATT and CDR2 SNEGSKA (reference sequence). One entry per CDR3 protein results from TCRdb running MiXCR on the reads. There are roughly 62,000 distinct CDR3 sequences in the sample; less than 65% occur only once, and 1.5% to 2% lies in the top ten. The material sequenced was cultured non-Tr1 T cells, either the whole culture or a sorted T cell fraction (not recorded which). The chain carries TRBV20-1 and TRBJ2-1; 11 bases map to TRBD2. This clonotype originated in a human donor in good health. CDR3 residues: CSARGGGLADYNEQFF. The CDR3 DNA reads as TGCAGTGCTAGAGGGGGGGGACTAGCGGATTACAATGAGCAGTTCTTC.